This TCR beta chain was observed in a study of T cells in Graves' hyperthyroidism and ophthalmopathy. The study, taken as a whole, reports: Ophthalmopathy was distinguished from stable hyperthyroidism by 13 V-J signatures.

TCR beta CDR3 regions were amplified from RNA. The primer set for the first-round RT-PCR of the TCR CDR3 was HTBI. TCRdb itself ran the multiplex PCR reads through MiXCR, one entry per CDR3 protein. The data hold under 550,000 distinct CDR3 sequences, with approximately 15% observed a single time. Each patient was aged 18 to 65 and had newly diagnosed hyperthyroidism of under 2 months' duration. Reasons for excluding patients were uncontrolled infection, other autoimmune disease, pregnancy or lactation. The source of the PBMCs was 10 ml of fresh peripheral blood. Germline V lookup: CDR1 MNHEY, CDR2 SVGAGI. Trimming took 2 bases from V and 7 from J; bases not matched to a gene: 8. This CDR3 region has 15 residues. This clonotype was recorded many times. What it recognizes is unknown.

This clonotype was obtained from a woman under 30 with Graves' hyperthyroidism. The material sequenced was blood. V usage is TRBV6-5 and J usage is TRBJ1-1, with 9 bases aligning to TRBD1. CDR3 bases: TGTGCCAGCAGTTACACGCCGGGACAGGGAAATGAAGCTTTCTTT. This codes for CASSYTPGQGNEAFF.